Shown below are 30 T cell receptor beta chains from a single sample sequenced in a study of post-analysis software for immune sequencing data. Unique-molecular-identifier-tagged TCR beta cDNA libraries were used. TCRdb itself ran the PCR reads through MiXCR, one entry per CDR3 protein. The sample lists about 160,000 distinct CDR3 sequences; roughly 40% were seen once. Sequences were derived from blood, sampled after autologous hematopoietic stem cell transplantation. The origin of the receptors is a girl aged 5-17 years with multiple sclerosis.

V gene TRBV28 combines with J gene TRBJ2-7; no clear D. The CDR3 consists of 15 residues. The V gene's germline CDR1 is MDHEN and CDR2 SYDVKM. Trimming took off 5 bases at V and 4 bases at J, with 18 bases between the two ends. The CDR3 sequence: CASSGISFGSYEQYF. CDR3 DNA: TGTGCCAGCAGTGGGATTAGTTTCGGCTCTTACGAGCAGTACTTC.

The sample holds a few counts of this clonotype. The chain has TRBV6-2 or TRBV6-3 and TRBJ1-1; unclear D gene. Germline V gene sequence: CDR1 MNHEY, CDR2 SVGEGT. There are 13 residues in the CDR3. Trimming removed 9 bases at V and 1 base at J, with 12 bases between. The CDR3 DNA sequence: TGTGCCAGTGTGGACCGACCGAACACTGAAGCTTTCTTT. Its translation: CASVDRPNTEAFF.

This clonotype occurred a few times. The genes are TRBV24-1 and TRBJ2-3; D gene unclear. The CDR3 contains 12 residues. Per germline, CDR1 KGHDR and CDR2 SFDVKD. V was trimmed by 6 bases and J by 3 bases, leaving 6 bases between them. The CDR3: CATSINTDTQYF. The CDR3 DNA follows: TGTGCCACCAGTATTAATACAGATACGCAGTATTTT.

This clonotype appeared a few times. The chain recombines TRBV12-3 or TRBV12-4 with TRBJ1-5, with D possibly being TRBD1 (5 bases). The ends were cut back, 5 bases at V and 5 bases at J, with 13 bases in the middle. The CDR3 loop spans 14 amino acids. CDR3 DNA sequence: TGTGCCAGCAGTCCAGGGTACGGTCATCAGCCCCAGCATTTT. It encodes CASSPGYGHQPQHF.

In its sample, this clonotype was seen many times. The genes are TRBV3-1 and TRBJ2-2, with D possibly being TRBD2 (6 bases). V lost 4 bases and J 5 bases, leaving 17 bases between the germline ends. Germline V gene data show CDR1 as LGHDT and CDR2 as YNNKEL (reference sequence). The CDR3 contains 16 residues. The DNA of the CDR3 is TGTGCCAGCAGCCGCGGAGTAGCGGATCAAACCGGGGAGCTGTTTTTT. Its protein is CASSRGVADQTGELFF. Complete variable domain (other parts from reference TRBV3-1 and TRBJ2-2): DTAVSQTPKYLVTQMGNDKSIKCEQNLGHDTMYWYKQDSKKFLKIMFSYNNKELIINETVPNRFSPKSPDKAHLNLHINSLELGDSAVYFCASSRGVADQTGELFFGEGSRLTVL.

The V call is TRBV5-1, the J call TRBJ2-7, with D possibly being TRBD1 or TRBD2 (6 bases each). Germline CDR1 is SGHRS and CDR2 is YFSETQ. V shed 1 base and J shed 1 base, with 12 bases lying between them. This CDR3 is built from 15 residues. The CDR3 DNA is TGCGCCAGCAGCTTGTTTGGGGGGCCGTCCTACGAGCAGTACTTC. Protein: CASSLFGGPSYEQYF.

This clonotype was observed a few times. The rearrangement uses TRBV7-2 and TRBJ2-3; 7 bases are a match to TRBD2. After removal of 4 bases from V and 6 bases from J, the junction contained 13 bases not matched to a gene. The CDR3 length is 16 residues. Germline loops: CDR1 SGHTA, CDR2 FQGNSA. CDR3 in amino acids: CASSYLGGRAGDTQYF. For the CDR3, the DNA is TGTGCCAGCAGCTACCTCGGAGGGAGGGCCGGGGATACGCAGTATTTT.

A remark on this clonotype: Being one base from a much bigger clone, this may be a read error. The chain recombines TRBV29-1 with TRBJ2-7; possible D gene TRBD1, 5 bases. The CDR3 extends over 14 amino acids. Germline values: CDR1 SQVTM, CDR2 ANQGSEA. CDR3 residues: CSAEDGQGIHEQYF. The CDR3 DNA sequence: TGCAGCGCTGAAGATGGCCAGGGAATTCACGAGCAGTACTTC.

This clonotype has more than one count but fewer than ten. The V and J genes are TRBV20-1 and TRBJ2-1; TRBD2 aligns across 14 bases. Germline-derived CDR1 and CDR2 are DFQATT and SNEGSKA (reference sequence). This CDR3 comprises 16 residues. V was pared by 0 bases and J by 8 bases, with 6 bases of the junction left unmatched. The CDR3 nucleotides are TGCAGTGCTAGAGATTTAGGGACTAGCGGGAGTTATGAGCAGTTCTTC. Protein sequence: CSARDLGTSGSYEQFF.

The chain has TRBV7-3 and TRBJ1-1, with a tentative D call TRBD1 (5 bases). The CDR3 spans 14 residues. In germline, CDR1 is SGHTA, CDR2 FQGTGA. Deletions cut 2 bases from V and 1 base from J, with 8 bases between. Here the CDR3 reads CASSLQGGNTEAFF. CDR3 nucleotide sequence: TGTGCCAGCAGCTTACAGGGAGGGAACACTGAAGCTTTCTTT. The complete variable domain, with remaining parts taken from reference TRBV7-3 and TRBJ1-1, reads GAGVSQTPSNKVTEKGKYVELRCDPISGHTALYWYRQSLGQGPEFLIYFQGTGAADDSGLPNDRFFAVRPEGSVSTLKIQRTERGDSAVYLCASSLQGGNTEAFFGQGTRLTVV.

The chain carries TRBV7-3 and TRBJ2-1; 10 nucleotides agree with TRBD2. The ends lost 2 bases at V and 5 bases at J; junction bases unmatched: 6. The CDR3 contains 16 residues. CDR1 is SGHTA, CDR2 FQGTGA, per germline. CDR3 coding DNA: TGTGCCAGCAGCTTAGACGGACTAGCGGTCCACAATGAGCAGTTCTTC. This translates into CASSLDGLAVHNEQFF.

In its sample, this clonotype was seen a few times. This chain uses TRBV12-3 or TRBV12-4 with TRBJ2-1; 7 bases map to TRBD2. The CDR3 spans 16 residues. V lost 7 bases to trimming and J lost 0 bases; unmatched junction nucleotides: 9. The DNA of the CDR3 is TGTGCCAGCACCCCAGGCGGGAGCCGCTCCTACAATGAGCAGTTCTTC. This translates into CASTPGGSRSYNEQFF.

As for this clonotype: At one of its ends the junction is not consistent with the germline gene, which may arise from a read error. The chain links TRBV7-9 to TRBJ1-6; D is undetermined. The CDR3 loop spans 13 amino acids. Per the germline V gene, CDR1 is SEHNR and CDR2 is FQNEAQ (reference sequence). Here the CDR3 reads CASTDGRASPPHF. DNA of the CDR3: TGTGCCAGCACTGACGGAAGAGCTTCACCCCCCCACTTT.

This clonotype was counted a few times. The genes are TRBV4-1 and TRBJ1-3, with no clear D. Trimming took 1 base from V and 0 from J, leaving 7 bases between them. The germline V gene encodes CDR1 MGHRA and CDR2 YSYEKL. This CDR3 comprises 15 residues. CDR3 nucleotides: TGCGCCAGCAGCCAAGGACCGATCTCTGGAAACACCATATATTTT. Its protein is CASSQGPISGNTIYF.

The sample holds a few counts of this clonotype. The chain uses TRBV29-1 and TRBJ1-1; 12 bases map to TRBD1. V dropped 7 bases and J dropped 5; count of bases not matched to a gene: 8. The germline gives CDR1 SQVTM, CDR2 ANQGSEA. The CDR3 totals 14 residues. The CDR3 reads CSAKGQGARTEAFF. CDR3 in DNA: TGCAGCGCCAAGGGACAGGGGGCGCGAACTGAAGCTTTCTTT.

CDR3 protein: CASSYGNTNQPQHF. The CDR3 DNA sequence: TGTGCCAGCAGTTACGGAAATACTAATCAGCCCCAGCATTTT. V gene TRBV6-2 or TRBV6-3 combines with J gene TRBJ1-5; no reliable D call. This CDR3 is 14 amino acids long. V was cut by 2 bases and J by 4 bases, with 9 bases left in between. Per the germline V gene, CDR1 is MNHEY and CDR2 is SVGEGT.

This clonotype has more than one count but fewer than ten. V is TRBV10-3 and J is TRBJ2-4; TRBD1 matches at 9 bases. The DNA end lines up better with TRBJ2-7; the J call may be wrong. This CDR3 contains 15 residues. Per the germline V gene, CDR1 is ENHRY and CDR2 is SYGVKD. The DNA of the CDR3 is TGTGCCATCAGGGGTGGGGGACAGGGTACCTACGAGCAGTACTTC. Translating gives CAIRGGGQGTYEQYF.

The sample holds many counts of this clonotype. The chain employs TRBV27 and TRBJ2-7, with a possible D match to TRBD1 (6 bases). CDR1 and CDR2 (germline): MNHEY, SMNVEV (reference sequence). Trimming cost V 6 bases and J 2 bases, with 17 bases left between them. The CDR3 is 15 amino acids. This CDR3 is CASRMRTAPTYEQYF. The CDR3 DNA is TGTGCCAGCAGAATGAGGACAGCCCCAACCTACGAGCAGTACTTC.

This sequence joins TRBV5-6 and TRBJ2-7; maybe TRBD2 (5 bases). Germline CDR1 and CDR2: SGHDT and YYEEEE. CDR3 length: 16 residues. Trimming removed 4 bases at V and 4 bases at J, with 21 bases between. The DNA for the CDR3 is TGTGCCAGCAGCCTCCGACTTATCGGGGATCGTTACGAGCAGTACTTC. This sequence encodes CASSLRLIGDRYEQYF. Full variable domain (remainder filled in from reference TRBV5-6 and TRBJ2-7): DAGVTQSPTHLIKTRGQQVTLRCSPKSGHDTVSWYQQALGQGPQFIFQYYEEEERQRGNFPDRFSGHQFPNYSSELNVNALLLGDSALYLCASSLRLIGDRYEQYFGPGTRLTVT.

In DNA form, the CDR3 reads TGTGCCAGCAGCAAGGTGAACTACGAGCAGTACTTC. Its translation is CASSKVNYEQYF. This chain uses TRBV6-2 or TRBV6-3 with TRBJ2-7; D gene uncertain. Germline CDR1 reads MNHEY; CDR2 reads SVGEGT. V dropped 6 bases and J dropped 3 bases, with 9 bases sitting between them. CDR3 length equals 12 residues.

This clonotype was counted only a few times. The chain couples TRBV24-1 to TRBJ2-1; D remains ambiguous. This CDR3 has 14 amino acids. V lost 0 bases to trimming and J lost 4 bases, with 6 bases between them. Per germline, CDR1 KGHDR and CDR2 SFDVKD. DNA of the CDR3: TGTGCCACCAGTGATTTGAACCGTTACAATGAGCAGTTCTTC. This sequence encodes CATSDLNRYNEQFF.

V and J are TRBV2 and TRBJ2-5, with TRBD1 matching 7 bases. The V gene's germline CDR1 is SNHLY and CDR2 FYNNEI. There are 15 residues in the CDR3. The V and J ends lost 4 bases and 4 bases, in that order; junction bases with no gene match: 9. The CDR3 DNA sequence: TGTGCCAGCAGTGGTAAAGGGGGCAGGGGAGAGACCCAGTACTTC. The encoded protein is CASSGKGGRGETQYF.

Many counts were recorded for this clonotype. The V gene is TRBV6-5, the J gene TRBJ2-1, with D maybe TRBD2 (5 bases). The CDR3 spans 14 residues. Germline CDR1 MNHEY, CDR2 SVGAGI. V was shortened by 8 bases and J by 12 bases, with 23 bases between the two germline ends. The chain's CDR3 is CASWETGPGVGQFF. The CDR3 DNA sequence: TGTGCCAGCTGGGAAACCGGTCCCGGGGTCGGGCAGTTCTTC.

The chain employs TRBV20-1 and TRBJ2-4; D possibly uses TRBD1 or TRBD2 (5 bases each). With the DNA end fitting TRBJ2-5 better, the J assignment may be wrong. The CDR3 has 14 residues. Germline-derived CDR1 and CDR2 are DFQATT and SNEGSKA (reference sequence). CDR3: CSAQNPGPQETQYF. DNA for the CDR3: TGCAGTGCACAAAATCCGGGACCGCAAGAGACCCAGTACTTC.

The rearrangement links TRBV6-1 to TRBJ2-7, with 12 bases fitting TRBD2. Germline trimming cut 8 bases from V and 2 bases from J; bases unmatched to any gene: 4. This CDR3 is built from 14 residues. Germline loops: CDR1 MNHNS, CDR2 SASEGT. The CDR3, as DNA: TGTGCCAGCCGCCGGACTAGCGGGACCTACGAGCAGTACTTC. It translates to CASRRTSGTYEQYF.

The chain recombines TRBV6-5 with TRBJ2-3, with D possibly being TRBD1 or TRBD2 (6 bases each). Trimming took off 6 bases at V and 6 bases at J, with 13 bases between the two ends. CDR3 length: 13 residues. Germline CDR1 MNHEY, CDR2 SVGAGI. CDR3 region: CASRRGAGDTQYF. In nucleotides, the CDR3 is TGTGCCAGCAGGAGGGGGGCGGGTGATACGCAGTATTTT.

This clonotype was found once. The chain couples TRBV5-6 to TRBJ1-5; weak D call: TRBD1 (6 bases). The CDR3 length is 16 residues. In germline, CDR1 is SGHDT, CDR2 YYEEEE. V dropped 4 bases and J dropped 4 bases, with 18 bases sitting between them. The CDR3 here is CASSLFTDRRNQPQHF. CDR3 sequence (DNA): TGTGCCAGCAGCCTTTTTACCGACAGGCGTAATCAGCCCCAGCATTTT.

This clonotype has only a few counts. The genes are TRBV6-5 and TRBJ2-1, with D maybe TRBD2 (5 bases). There are 15 residues in the CDR3. Germline assignment: CDR1 MNHEY and CDR2 SVGAGI. V was trimmed by 8 bases and J by 4 bases, leaving 18 bases between them. The CDR3 DNA reads as TGTGCCAGCTCCCTAGGGAGCCTACCATACAATGAGCAGTTCTTC. Residues: CASSLGSLPYNEQFF.

This clonotype came up a few times. This chain connects TRBV14 to TRBJ2-1; D is unresolved. The CDR3 runs 20 residues. CDR1 SGHDN and CDR2 FVKESK come from the germline V gene. V lost 5 bases, J lost 7 bases, and 33 bases lay in between. The CDR3 sequence: CASSTTWLTQRYLHGNEQFF. The CDR3 bases are TGTGCCAGCAGCACAACTTGGTTAACCCAACGTTACCTTCACGGGAATGAGCAGTTCTTC.

The genes are TRBV20-1 and TRBJ2-7; TRBD2 aligns across 8 bases. Germline V CDR1 and CDR2: DFQATT, SNEGSKA (reference sequence). V dropped 0 bases and J dropped 1; count of bases not matched to a gene: 5. The CDR3 contains 15 residues. The CDR3: CSARDPGTRSYEQYF. Written as DNA, the CDR3 is TGCAGTGCTAGAGACCCCGGGACTAGATCCTACGAGCAGTACTTC.